These 5 T cell receptor beta chains were all obtained from the same sample, sequenced in a study of T cell changes during pregnancy in multiple sclerosis. Sequencing used immunoSEQ multiplex PCR; TCRdb keeps in-frame clones, though not all of them. The table shows roughly 100,000 clones, with about 91% occurring only once. Specimen: peripheral blood, collected after pregnancy. Source of these receptors: a female donor with multiple sclerosis, enrolled in a pregnancy study.

CDR3 nucleotide sequence: TGTGCCAGCAGCGTAGCGGCCGCAGGGTCCTACAATGAGCAGTTCTTC. Translating it yields CASSVAAAGSYNEQFF. The gene calls are TRBV9 and TRBJ2-1, with D perhaps matching TRBD1 (5 bases). The CDR3 is made up of 16 amino acids. The germline V gene encodes CDR1 SGDLS and CDR2 YYNGEE. V was cut by 0 bases and J by 1 base, with 11 bases left in between.

CDR3 region: CASSFALGTKETQYF. As DNA, the CDR3 is TGCGCCAGCAGCTTCGCGTTAGGTACTAAAGAGACCCAGTACTTC. The chain is built from TRBV5-1 and TRBJ2-5; D gene unclear. In germline, CDR1 is SGHRS, CDR2 YFSETQ. The CDR3 spans 15 residues. Trimming cost V 2 bases and J 3 bases, with 14 bases left between them.

A word on this clone: A junction boundary mismatches the germline segment, possibly from a read error. The chain carries TRBV29-1 and TRBJ1-3; D gene unclear. Germline-derived CDR1 and CDR2 are SQVTM and ANQGSEA. The CDR3 is 14 residues long. The CDR3 region has the DNA TGCAGCGTCGACGGGCCTAGCCCTGGAAATACCATATATTTT. Protein: CSVDGPSPGNTIYF.

The rearrangement uses TRBV21-1 and TRBJ1-2; the table names TRBD1, a call not compared with the DNA. TRBV21-1 has pseudogene status. The CDR3 is 15 amino acids. CDR3 sequence reads: CASSKAHRGHYGYTF. The CDR3 DNA reads as TGTGCCAGCAGCAAAGCTCACAGGGGGCACTATGGCTACACCTTC.

This sequence joins TRBV5-1 and TRBJ2-7; TRBD2 matches 10 bases. CDR1 and CDR2 (germline): SGHRS, YFSETQ. Germline trimming cut 4 bases from V and 3 bases from J; bases unmatched to any gene: 4. The CDR3 is made up of 14 amino acids. The CDR3 DNA is TGCGCCAGCAGCCCTAGGACTAGCGGCTACGAGCAGTACTTC. Its protein is CASSPRTSGYEQYF.